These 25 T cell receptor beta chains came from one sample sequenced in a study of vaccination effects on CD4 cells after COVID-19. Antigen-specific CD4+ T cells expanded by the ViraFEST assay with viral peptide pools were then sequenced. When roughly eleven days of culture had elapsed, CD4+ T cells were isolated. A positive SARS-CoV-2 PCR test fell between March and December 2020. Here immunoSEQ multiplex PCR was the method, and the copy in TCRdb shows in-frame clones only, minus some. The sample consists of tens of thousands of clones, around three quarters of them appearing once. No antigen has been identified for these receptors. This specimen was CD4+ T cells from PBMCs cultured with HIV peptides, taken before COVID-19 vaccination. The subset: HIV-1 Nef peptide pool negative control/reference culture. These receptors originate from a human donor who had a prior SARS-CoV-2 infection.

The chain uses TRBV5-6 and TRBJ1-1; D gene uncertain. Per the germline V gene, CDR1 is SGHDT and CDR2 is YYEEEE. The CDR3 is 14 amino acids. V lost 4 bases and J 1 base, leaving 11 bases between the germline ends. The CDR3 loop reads CASSQTIRNTEAFF. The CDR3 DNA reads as TGTGCCAGCAGCCAGACTATCAGGAACACTGAAGCTTTCTTT.

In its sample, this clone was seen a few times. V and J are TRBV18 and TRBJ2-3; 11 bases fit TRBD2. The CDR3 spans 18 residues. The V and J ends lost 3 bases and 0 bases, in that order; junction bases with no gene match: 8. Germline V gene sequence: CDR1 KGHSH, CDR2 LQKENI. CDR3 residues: CASSPTGTSGGSTDTQYF. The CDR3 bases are TGTGCCAGCTCACCCACCGGGACTAGCGGAGGGAGCACAGATACGCAGTATTTT.

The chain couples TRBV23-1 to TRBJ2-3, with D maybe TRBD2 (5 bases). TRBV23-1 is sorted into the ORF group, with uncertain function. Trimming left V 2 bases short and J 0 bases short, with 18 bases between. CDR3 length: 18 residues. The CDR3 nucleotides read TGCGCCAGCAGTCAACTACTAGACAAGAGAAAAAGCACAGATACGCAGTATTTT. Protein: CASSQLLDKRKSTDTQYF.

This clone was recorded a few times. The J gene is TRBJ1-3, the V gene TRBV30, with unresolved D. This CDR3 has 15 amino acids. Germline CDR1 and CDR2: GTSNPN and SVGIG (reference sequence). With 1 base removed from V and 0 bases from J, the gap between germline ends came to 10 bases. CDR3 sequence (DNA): TGTGCCTGGAGTGGTGGGAAGCTCTCTGGAAACACCATATATTTT. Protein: CAWSGGKLSGNTIYF.

The CDR3 sequence is CASSYGGNTGDTQYF. The DNA for the CDR3 is TGTGCCAGCAGTTACGGGGGGAATACGGGAGATACGCAGTATTTT. The chain joins TRBV6-5 to TRBJ2-3; possible D gene TRBD2, 6 bases. Germline CDR1 MNHEY, CDR2 SVGAGI. V was cut by 2 bases and J by 5 bases, with 14 bases left in between. The CDR3 is 15 amino acids.

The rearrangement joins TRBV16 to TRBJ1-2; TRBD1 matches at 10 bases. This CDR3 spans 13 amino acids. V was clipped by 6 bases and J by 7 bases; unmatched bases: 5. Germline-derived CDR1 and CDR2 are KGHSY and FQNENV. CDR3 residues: CASSRDRGLGYTF. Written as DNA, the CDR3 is TGTGCCAGCAGTCGAGACAGGGGGCTTGGCTACACCTTC.

DNA of the CDR3: TGTGCCAGCAGCGTAGCTACGACTAGCCACCATGAGCAGTTCTTC. Encoded protein: CASSVATTSHHEQFF. The chain links TRBV9 to TRBJ2-1; TRBD2 matches at 7 bases. The V segment lost 0 bases and the J segment 8 bases; nucleotides outside the gene matches: 8. This CDR3 is 15 amino acids long. Germline lookup yields CDR1 SGDLS and CDR2 YYNGEE.

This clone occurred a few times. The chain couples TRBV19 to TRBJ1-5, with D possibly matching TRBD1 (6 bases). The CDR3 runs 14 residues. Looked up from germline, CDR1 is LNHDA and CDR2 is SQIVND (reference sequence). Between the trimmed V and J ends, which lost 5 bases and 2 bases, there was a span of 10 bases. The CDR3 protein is CASSPRQGNQPQHF. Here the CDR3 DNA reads TGTGCCAGTAGTCCCCGACAGGGCAATCAGCCCCAGCATTTT.

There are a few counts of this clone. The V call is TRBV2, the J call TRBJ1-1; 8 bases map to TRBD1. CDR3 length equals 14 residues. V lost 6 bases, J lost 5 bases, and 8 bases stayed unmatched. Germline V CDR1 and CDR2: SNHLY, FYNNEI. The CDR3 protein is CASRDRVLTTEAFF. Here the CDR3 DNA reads TGTGCCAGCAGGGACAGGGTGCTTACAACTGAAGCTTTCTTT.

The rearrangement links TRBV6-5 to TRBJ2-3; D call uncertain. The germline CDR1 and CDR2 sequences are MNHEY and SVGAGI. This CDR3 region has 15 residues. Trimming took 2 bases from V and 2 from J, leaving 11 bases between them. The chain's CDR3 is CASSYGVLDTDTQYF. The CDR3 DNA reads TGTGCCAGCAGTTACGGCGTCCTTGACACAGATACGCAGTATTTT.

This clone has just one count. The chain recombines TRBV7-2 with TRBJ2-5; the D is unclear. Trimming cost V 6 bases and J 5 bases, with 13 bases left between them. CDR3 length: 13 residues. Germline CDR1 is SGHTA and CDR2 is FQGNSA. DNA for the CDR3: TGTGCCAGCAGACCTAGGGTTAGGGAGACCCAGTACTTC. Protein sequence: CASRPRVRETQYF. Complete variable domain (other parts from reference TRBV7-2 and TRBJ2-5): GAGVSQSPSNKVTEKGKDVELRCDPISGHTALYWYRQSLGQGLEFLIYFQGNSAPDKSGLPSDRFSAERTGGSVSTLTIQRTQQEDSAVYLCASRPRVRETQYFGPGTRLLVL.

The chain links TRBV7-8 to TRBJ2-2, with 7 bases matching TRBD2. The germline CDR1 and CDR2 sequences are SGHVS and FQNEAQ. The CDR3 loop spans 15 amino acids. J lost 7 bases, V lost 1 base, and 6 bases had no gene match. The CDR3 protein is CASSLDWGGIGELFF. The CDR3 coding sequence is TGTGCCAGCAGCTTAGACTGGGGGGGGATCGGGGAGCTGTTTTTT.

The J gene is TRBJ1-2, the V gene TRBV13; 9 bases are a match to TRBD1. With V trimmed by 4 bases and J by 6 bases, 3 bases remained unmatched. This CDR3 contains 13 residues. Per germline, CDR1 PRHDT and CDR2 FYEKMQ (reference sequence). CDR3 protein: CASSSTGGDGYTF. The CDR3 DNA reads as TGTGCCAGCAGCTCAACAGGGGGCGATGGCTACACCTTC. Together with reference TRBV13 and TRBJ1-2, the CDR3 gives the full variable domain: AAGVIQSPRHLIKEKRETATLKCYPIPRHDTVYWYQQGPGQDPQFLISFYEKMQSDKGSIPDRFSAQQFSDYHSELNMSSLELGDSALYFCASSSTGGDGYTFGSGTRLTVV.

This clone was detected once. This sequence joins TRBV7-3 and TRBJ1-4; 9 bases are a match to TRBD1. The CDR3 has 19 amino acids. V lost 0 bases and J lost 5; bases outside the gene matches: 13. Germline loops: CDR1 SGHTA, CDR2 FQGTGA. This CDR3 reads CASSLTEGQGLQANEKLFF. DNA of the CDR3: TGTGCCAGCAGCTTAACTGAGGGACAGGGTCTTCAGGCGAATGAAAAACTGTTTTTT.

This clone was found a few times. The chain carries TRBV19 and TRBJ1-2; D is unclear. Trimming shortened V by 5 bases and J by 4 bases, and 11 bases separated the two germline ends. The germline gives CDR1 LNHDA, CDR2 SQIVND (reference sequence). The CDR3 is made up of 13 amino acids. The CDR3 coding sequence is TGTGCCAGTAGTGAGAGGAGATTCTATGGCTACACCTTC. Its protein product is CASSERRFYGYTF.

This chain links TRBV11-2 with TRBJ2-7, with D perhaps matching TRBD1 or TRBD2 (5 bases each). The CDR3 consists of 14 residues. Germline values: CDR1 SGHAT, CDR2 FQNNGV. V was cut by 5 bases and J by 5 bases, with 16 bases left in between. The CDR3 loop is CASSRIPRGHEQYF. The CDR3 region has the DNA TGTGCCAGCAGCCGTATTCCCCGGGGCCACGAGCAGTACTTC.

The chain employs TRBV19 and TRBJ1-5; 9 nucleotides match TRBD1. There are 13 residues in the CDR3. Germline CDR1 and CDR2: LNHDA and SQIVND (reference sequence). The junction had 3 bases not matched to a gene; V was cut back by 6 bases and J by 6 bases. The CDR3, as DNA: TGTGCCAGTAGGCTGACAGGGGGTCAGCCCCAGCATTTT. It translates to CASRLTGGQPQHF.

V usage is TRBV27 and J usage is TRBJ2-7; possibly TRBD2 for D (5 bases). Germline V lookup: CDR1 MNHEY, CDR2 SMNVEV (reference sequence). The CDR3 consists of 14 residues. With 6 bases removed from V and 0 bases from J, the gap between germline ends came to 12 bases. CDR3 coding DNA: TGTGCCAGCAGGGGGAGTGTTAGCTCCTACGAGCAGTACTTC. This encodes CASRGSVSSYEQYF.

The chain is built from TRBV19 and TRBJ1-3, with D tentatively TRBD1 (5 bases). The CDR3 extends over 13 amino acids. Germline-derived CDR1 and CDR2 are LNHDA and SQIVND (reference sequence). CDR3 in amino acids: CSTSQASGNTIYF. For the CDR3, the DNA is TGTTCAACTTCACAGGCCTCTGGAAACACCATATATTTT. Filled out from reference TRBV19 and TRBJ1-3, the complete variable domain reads DGGITQSPKYLFRKEGQNVTLSCEQNLNHDAMYWYRQDPGQGLRLIYYSQIVNDFQKGDIAEGYSVSREKKESFPLTVTSAQKNPTAFYLCSTSQASGNTIYFGEGSWLTVV.

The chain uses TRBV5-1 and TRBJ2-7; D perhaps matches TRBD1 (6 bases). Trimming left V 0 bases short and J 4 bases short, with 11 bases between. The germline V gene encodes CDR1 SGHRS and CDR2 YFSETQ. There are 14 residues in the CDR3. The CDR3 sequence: CASSLGPTGYEQYF. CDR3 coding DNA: TGCGCCAGCAGCTTGGGCCCAACAGGGTACGAGCAGTACTTC.

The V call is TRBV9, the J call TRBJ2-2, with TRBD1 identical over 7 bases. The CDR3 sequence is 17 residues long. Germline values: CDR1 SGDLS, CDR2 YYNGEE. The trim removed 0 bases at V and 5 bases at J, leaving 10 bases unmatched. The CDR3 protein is CASSVGWQGVYTGELFF. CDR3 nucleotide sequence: TGTGCCAGCAGCGTAGGCTGGCAGGGGGTGTATACCGGGGAGCTGTTTTTT.

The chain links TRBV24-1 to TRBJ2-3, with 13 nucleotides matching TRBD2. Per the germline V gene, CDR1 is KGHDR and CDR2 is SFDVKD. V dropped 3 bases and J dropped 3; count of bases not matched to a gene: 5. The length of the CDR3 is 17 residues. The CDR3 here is CATSDAGLAGVTDTQYF. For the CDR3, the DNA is TGTGCCACCAGTGATGCCGGACTAGCGGGAGTTACAGATACGCAGTATTTT.

The CDR3, as DNA: TGTGCCAGCAGTTACCCCTTACAGCGGCCTCCCTCTGGCTACACCTTC. This gives the protein CASSYPLQRPPSGYTF. This chain joins TRBV6-7 and TRBJ1-2, with D unresolved. TRBV6-7 is identified as an open reading frame with a role that is uncertain. This CDR3 spans 16 amino acids. Trimming took 2 bases from V and 7 from J, leaving 20 bases between them.

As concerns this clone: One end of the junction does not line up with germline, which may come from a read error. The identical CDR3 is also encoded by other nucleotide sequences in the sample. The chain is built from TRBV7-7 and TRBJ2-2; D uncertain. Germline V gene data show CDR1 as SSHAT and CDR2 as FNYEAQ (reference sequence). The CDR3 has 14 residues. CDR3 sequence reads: CASSPGGNTGELFF. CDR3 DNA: TGTGCTAGCAGCCCCGGTGGGAACACCGGGGAGCTGTTTTTT.

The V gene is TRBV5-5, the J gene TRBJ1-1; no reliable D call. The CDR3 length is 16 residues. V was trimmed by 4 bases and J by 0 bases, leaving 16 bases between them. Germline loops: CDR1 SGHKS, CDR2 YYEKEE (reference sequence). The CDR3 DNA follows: TGTGCCAGCAGCAATGACATCAGCCAGTTGAACACTGAAGCTTTCTTT. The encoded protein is CASSNDISQLNTEAFF.